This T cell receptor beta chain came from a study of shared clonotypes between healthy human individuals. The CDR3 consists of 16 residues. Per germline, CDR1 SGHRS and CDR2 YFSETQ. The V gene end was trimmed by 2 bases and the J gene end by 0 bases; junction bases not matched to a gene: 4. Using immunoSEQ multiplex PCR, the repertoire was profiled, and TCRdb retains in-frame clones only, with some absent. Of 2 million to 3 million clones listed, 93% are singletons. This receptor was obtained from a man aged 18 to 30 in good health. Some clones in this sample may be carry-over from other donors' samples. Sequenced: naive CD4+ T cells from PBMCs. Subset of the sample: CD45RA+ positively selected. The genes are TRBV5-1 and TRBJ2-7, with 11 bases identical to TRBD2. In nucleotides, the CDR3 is TGCGCCAGCAGCTTAACTAGCGGGGGAACCTCCTACGAGCAGTACTTC. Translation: CASSLTSGGTSYEQYF.